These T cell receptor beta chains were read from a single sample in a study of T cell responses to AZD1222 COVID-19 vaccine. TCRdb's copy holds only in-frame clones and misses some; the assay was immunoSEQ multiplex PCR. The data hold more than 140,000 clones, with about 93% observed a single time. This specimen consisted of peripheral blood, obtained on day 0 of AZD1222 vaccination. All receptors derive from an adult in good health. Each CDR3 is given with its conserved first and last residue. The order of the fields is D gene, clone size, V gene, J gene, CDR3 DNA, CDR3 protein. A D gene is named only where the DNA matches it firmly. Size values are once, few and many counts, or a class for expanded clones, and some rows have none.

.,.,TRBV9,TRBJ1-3,TGTGCCAGCAATCTACAGGGAAATCCTGGAAACACCATATATTTT,CASNLQGNPGNTIYF
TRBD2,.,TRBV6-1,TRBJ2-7,TGTGCCAGCAGTGAACCCTCTCCCGGACTAGCAGCAACAAGTGGCTACGAGCAGTACTTC,CASSEPSPGLAATSGYEQYF
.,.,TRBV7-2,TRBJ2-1,TGTGCCAGCAGCTTAGTTCCCCGGGCTTCCTACAATGAGCAGTTCTTC,CASSLVPRASYNEQFF
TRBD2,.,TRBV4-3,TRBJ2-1,TGCGCCAGCAGCCAAGACCCTACTAGCGGGAGGGCCAATGAGCAGTTCTTC,CASSQDPTSGRANEQFF
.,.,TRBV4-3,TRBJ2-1,TGCGCCAGCAGCCAAGATCTCCGTAGCGGATCCTACAATGAGCAGTTCTTC,CASSQDLRSGSYNEQFF
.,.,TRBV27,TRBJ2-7,TGTGCCAGCAGTCCACCAGGGGATCTCTACGAGCAGTACTTC,CASSPPGDLYEQYF
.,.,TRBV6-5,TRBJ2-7,TGTGCCAGCAGGCAAATGGGAAGGGCGAAATACGAGCAGTACTTC,CASRQMGRAKYEQYF
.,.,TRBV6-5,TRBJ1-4,TGTGCCAGCAACGAATGGGACAACAATGAAAAACTGTTTTTT,CASNEWDNNEKLFF
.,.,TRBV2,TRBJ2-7,TGTGCCAGCAGTCATGGACAGACCTACGAGCAGTACTTC,CASSHGQTYEQYF
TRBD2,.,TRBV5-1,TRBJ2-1,TGCGCCAGCAGCTTGGGTGGCGGGAGGGCCGGTGAAAATGAGCAGTTCTTC,CASSLGGGRAGENEQFF
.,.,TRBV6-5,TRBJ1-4,TGTGCCACGACGTTAGGAGAAAAACTGTTTTTT,CATTLGEKLFF
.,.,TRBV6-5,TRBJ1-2,TGTGCCAGCAGTACTATCAGGGGAGGTGGCTACACCTTC,CASSTIRGGGYTF
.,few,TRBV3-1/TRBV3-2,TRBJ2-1,TGTGCCAGCAGCCAAGATGGGATCAGGGGCGATGAGCAGTTCTTC,CASSQDGIRGDEQFF
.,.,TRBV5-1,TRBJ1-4,TGCGCCAGCAGTCCCGTCGGGGCAGGAGAAAAACTGTTTTTT,CASSPVGAGEKLFF
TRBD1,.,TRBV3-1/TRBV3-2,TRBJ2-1,TGTGCCAGCAGCTCGGGACAGGCGGTTGAGCAGTTCTTC,CASSSGQAVEQFF
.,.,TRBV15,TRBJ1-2,TGTGCCACCAGCCCACCTTGGGGCGCGGAAGGCTACACCTTC,CATSPPWGAEGYTF
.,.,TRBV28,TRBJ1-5,TGTGCCAGCAGCTACCCACCGCAGCCCCAGCATTTT,CASSYPPQPQHF
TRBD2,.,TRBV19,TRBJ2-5,TGTGCCAGTAGTATGGGGACTAGCGGGGAGGAGACCCAGTACTTC,CASSMGTSGEETQYF
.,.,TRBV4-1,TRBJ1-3,TGCGCCAGCAGCCATATCGGAAGGGCAGATCGGGTGGGCGGAAACACCATATATTTT,CASSHIGRADRVGGNTIYF
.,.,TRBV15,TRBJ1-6,TGTGCCACCAGCATGTCCAGGATCTATAATTCACCCCTCCACTTT,CATSMSRIYNSPLHF
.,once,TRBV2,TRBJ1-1,TGTGCCAGCAGCAGCGGGGTGAGGACTGAAGCTTTCTTT,CASSSGVRTEAFF
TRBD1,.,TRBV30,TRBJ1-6,TGTGCCTGGAACCTCCGGACAGGGTGGAATTCACCCCTCCACTTT,CAWNLRTGWNSPLHF
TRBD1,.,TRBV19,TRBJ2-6,TGTGCCAGTAGTCCCCGGGACAGAGGACTTAGCTCTGGGGCCAACGTCCTGACTTTC,CASSPRDRGLSSGANVLTF
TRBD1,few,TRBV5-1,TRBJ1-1,TGCGCCAGCAGCTCCAGGGGGACGGCTGAAGCTTTCTTT,CASSSRGTAEAFF
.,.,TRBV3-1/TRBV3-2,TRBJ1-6,TGTGCCAGCTGTATTGGGGGTGATTCACCCCTCCACTTT,CASCIGGDSPLHF
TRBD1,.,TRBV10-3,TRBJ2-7,TGTGCCATCAGTGGACGGGACAGCTCCTACGAGCAGTACTTC,CAISGRDSSYEQYF
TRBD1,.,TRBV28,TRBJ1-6,TGTGCCAGCAGTGGGACAGGGGCTAATTCACCCCTCCACTTT,CASSGTGANSPLHF
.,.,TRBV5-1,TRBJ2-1,TGCGCCAGCAGCTTGGGAGACGGGGCAGGCAATGAGCAGTTCTTC,CASSLGDGAGNEQFF
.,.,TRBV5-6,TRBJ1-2,TGTGCCAGCAGCTTGAGGGGGGTCTATGGCTACACCTTC,CASSLRGVYGYTF
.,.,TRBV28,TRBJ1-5,TGTGCCAGCAGTTTACGTGTATCCAATCAGCCCCAGCATTTT,CASSLRVSNQPQHF
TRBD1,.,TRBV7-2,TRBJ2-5,TGTGCCAGCAGCTACCAACAGGGGGCGGAGACCCAGTACTTC,CASSYQQGAETQYF
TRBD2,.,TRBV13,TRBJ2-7,TGTGCCAGCAGCTGGTTAGCGGGAAGCTCCTACGAGCAGTACTTC,CASSWLAGSSYEQYF
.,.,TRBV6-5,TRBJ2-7,TGTGCCAGCAGTTCCTCGGGGGACAGAAGCCTCCACGAGCAGTACTTC,CASSSSGDRSLHEQYF
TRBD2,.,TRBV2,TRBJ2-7,TGTGCCAGCAGGGGACTAGCGGAGTTCTACGAGCAGTACTTC,CASRGLAEFYEQYF
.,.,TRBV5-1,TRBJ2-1,TGCGCCAGCAGCTCAAGGGGGCTTGGCGGGATTTCGGGTGAGCAGTTCTTC,CASSSRGLGGISGEQFF
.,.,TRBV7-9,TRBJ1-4,TGTGCCAGCAGCTTAGGGCAGCTTAATGAAAAACTGTTTTTT,CASSLGQLNEKLFF
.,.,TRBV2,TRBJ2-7,TGTGCCAGCACGGGTCGGGACATTCCCTCCTACGAGCAGTACTTC,CASTGRDIPSYEQYF
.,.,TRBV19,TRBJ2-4,TGTGCCAGTAGTATAGGGGCCCTCAACGACATTCAGTACTTC,CASSIGALNDIQYF
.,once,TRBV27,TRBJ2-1,TGTGCCAGCAGTTTGAGGACAGCCTCCTACAATGAGCAGTTCTTC,CASSLRTASYNEQFF
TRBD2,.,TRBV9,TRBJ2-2,TGTGCCAGCAGCCGACGGGGGGAGTCGCAAAACACCGGGGAGCTGTTTTTT,CASSRRGESQNTGELFF
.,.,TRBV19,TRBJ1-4,TGTGCCAGTAGTACCAACAGGGTGCGTGAAAAACTGTTTTTT,CASSTNRVREKLFF
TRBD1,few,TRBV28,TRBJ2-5,TGTGCCAGCAGTCGCGGACAGGCCCGAGAGACCCAGTACTTC,CASSRGQARETQYF
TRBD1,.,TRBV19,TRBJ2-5,TGTGCCAGTAGTATGGCCGGGACAGGTCAAGAGACCCAGTACTTC,CASSMAGTGQETQYF
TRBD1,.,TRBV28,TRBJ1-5,TGTGCCAGCAGTTTACTCTCCGGGACAGGGTTTTGGAATCAGCCCCAGCATTTT,CASSLLSGTGFWNQPQHF
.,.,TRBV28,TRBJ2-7,TGTGCCAGCAGATCAGGAGACCTCGTGGGTGAGCAGTACTTC,CASRSGDLVGEQYF
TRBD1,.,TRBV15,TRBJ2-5,TGTGCCACCAGCAGAGCGGGGACAGAAGAGACCCAGTACTTC,CATSRAGTEETQYF
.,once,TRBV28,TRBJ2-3,TGTGCCAGCAGTTGGGGGAGCTCAGATACGCAGTATTTT,CASSWGSSDTQYF
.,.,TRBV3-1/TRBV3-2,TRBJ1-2,TGTGCCAGCAGCCGAAAAACGAATCCTAGCTTGACAGGATGGGCACTTAACTATGGCTACACCTTC,CASSRKTNPSLTGWALNYGYTF
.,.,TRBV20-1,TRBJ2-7,TGCAGTGCTAGGGACTCCTACGAGCAGTACTTC,CSARDSYEQYF
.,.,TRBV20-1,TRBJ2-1,TGCAGTGCTATTCTCTATATGGAGCAGTTCTTC,CSAILYMEQFF
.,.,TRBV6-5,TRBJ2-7,TGTGCCAGCAGTTACTCGACGGGGGACCCCTACGAGCAGTACTTC,CASSYSTGDPYEQYF
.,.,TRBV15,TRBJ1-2,TGTGCCACCAGCAGCGAGGCGGGATCCTATGGCTACACCTTC,CATSSEAGSYGYTF
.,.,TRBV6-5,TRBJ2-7,TGTGCCAGCAGCAATCCAGGATTATACGAGCAGTACTTC,CASSNPGLYEQYF
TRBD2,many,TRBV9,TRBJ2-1,TGTGCCAGCAGCTCAGCGGATAGCGGGGGTGAGCAGTTCTTC,CASSSADSGGEQFF
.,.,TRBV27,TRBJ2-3,TGTGCCAGCAGAAGTTCTAGCGTCACAGATACGCAGTATTTT,CASRSSSVTDTQYF
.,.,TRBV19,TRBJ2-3,TGTGCCAGTAGTATAGTAGGGGCCAGCACAGATACGCAGTATTTT,CASSIVGASTDTQYF
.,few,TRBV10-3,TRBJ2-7,TGTGCCATCAGTGAGTCGACTTCCGAGCAGTACTTC,CAISESTSEQYF
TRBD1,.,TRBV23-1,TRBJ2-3,TGCGCCAGCAGTCAGACATACACGGGACAGGCAGGAGATACGCAGTATTTT,CASSQTYTGQAGDTQYF
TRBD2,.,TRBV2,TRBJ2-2,TGTGCCAGCAGGGTAGAGGCGACTAGCGGGAACACCGGGGAGCTGTTTTTT,CASRVEATSGNTGELFF
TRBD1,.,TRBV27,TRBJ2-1,TGTGCCAGCAGGCGACAGGGCTCCTACAATGAGCAGTTCTTC,CASRRQGSYNEQFF